The present entry profiles one TCR beta chain with its context. Method: immunoSEQ multiplex PCR; TCRdb's copy keeps in-frame clones and lacks some. This table has around 70,000 clones, roughly four fifths appearing once. The CDR3 runs to 15 residues. V was clipped by 2 bases and J by 4 bases, with 12 bases between them. The V gene's germline CDR1 is SGHTA and CDR2 FQGNSA. The data are from a study of OX40 agonist ivuxolimab in advanced cancers. Study as a whole: There were three patients with partial responses, one having hepatocellular carcinoma and two cutaneous melanoma.

The source material was CD4+ or CD8+ T cells sorted from blood, sampled in a trial of the OX40 agonist ivuxolimab. This receptor was identified in an adult with an advanced solid tumor such as melanoma, head and neck, liver or kidney cancer. The chain is built from TRBV7-2 and TRBJ1-5; possible D gene TRBD1, 5 bases. The CDR3 is CASSLSRDGNQPQHF. The DNA for the CDR3 is TGTGCCAGCAGCTTAAGTCGGGACGGTAATCAGCCCCAGCATTTT.